The 23 T cell receptor beta chains reported below all come from one sample, sequenced in a study of blood T cell repertoires in COVID-19. The data were produced by immunoSEQ multiplex PCR, yet TCRdb's version contains in-frame clones alone and is incomplete. Found here are fewer than 250,000 clones, roughly 80% of them singletons; the top ten hold about 3.9%. Sequencing input: PBMCs or T cells enriched from blood (not recorded which). The source of these receptors is a woman between 40 and 55 years old who had been exposed to COVID-19.

This clone appeared many times. The rearrangement links TRBV5-4 to TRBJ2-2; D perhaps matches TRBD2 (7 bases). Trimming removed 3 bases at V and 7 bases at J, with 19 bases between. The CDR3 spans 16 residues. The germline gives CDR1 SGHNT, CDR2 YYREEE (reference sequence). The CDR3: CASSSEVAGAGGELFF. DNA of the CDR3: TGTGCCAGCAGCTCGGAGGTTGCGGGGGCCGGCGGGGAGCTGTTTTTT.

The chain joins TRBV19 to TRBJ2-2, with TRBD1 matching 8 bases. Germline V gene lookup returns CDR1 LNHDA and CDR2 SQIVND (reference sequence). The CDR3 is made up of 13 amino acids. The trim removed 6 bases at V and 6 bases at J, leaving 3 bases unmatched. CDR3 loop: CASRGQGPGELFF. The DNA of the CDR3 is TGTGCCAGTAGAGGACAGGGTCCCGGGGAGCTGTTTTTT.

The gene calls are TRBV11-2 and TRBJ1-4; 7 positions match TRBD1. The V and J ends lost 3 bases and 4 bases, in that order; junction bases with no gene match: 5. The CDR3 sequence is 15 residues long. CDR1 and CDR2 (germline): SGHAT, FQNNGV. CDR3 nucleotide sequence: TGTGCCAGCAGCTTCGGTGGGACAGTTAATGAAAAACTGTTTTTT. This sequence encodes CASSFGGTVNEKLFF. Looking up the rest from reference TRBV11-2 and TRBJ1-4 gives the full variable domain: EAGVAQSPRYKIIEKRQSVAFWCNPISGHATLYWYQQILGQGPKLLIQFQNNGVVDDSQLPKDRFSAERLKGVDSTLKIQPAKLEDSAVYLCASSFGGTVNEKLFFGSGTQLSVL.

J is TRBJ2-7 and V is TRBV7-8, with TRBD1 matching 8 bases. The CDR3 consists of 13 residues. Germline CDR1 and CDR2: SGHVS and FQNEAQ. The trim removed 5 bases at V and 1 base at J, leaving 1 base unmatched. The CDR3 reads CASSRQGSYEQYF. DNA for the CDR3: TGTGCCAGCAGCCGACAGGGGTCCTACGAGCAGTACTTC.

The chain employs TRBV7-3 and TRBJ2-1; 9 bases line up with TRBD2. CDR1 is SGHTA, CDR2 FQGTGA, per germline. This CDR3 is 16 amino acids long. V shed 5 bases and J 10 bases; nucleotides not matched to a gene: 15. DNA for the CDR3: TGTGCCAGCAGCCCGGGCCCCGGGACTAGCCCAAAAGAGCAGTTCTTC. Protein: CASSPGPGTSPKEQFF.

J is TRBJ1-1 and V is TRBV2; 8 bases align to TRBD1. The CDR3 is made up of 15 amino acids. The V and J ends lost 4 bases and 6 bases, in that order; junction bases with no gene match: 10. Germline CDR1 reads SNHLY; CDR2 reads FYNNEI. This CDR3 is CASSVIGQGAPEAFF. The CDR3 nucleotides are TGTGCCAGCAGTGTGATTGGTCAGGGGGCACCTGAAGCTTTCTTT.

The chain joins TRBV7-3 to TRBJ2-2; tentative D call: TRBD2 (6 bases). Trimming left V 2 bases short and J 3 bases short, with 19 bases between. The CDR3 sequence is 18 residues long. Germline assignment: CDR1 SGHTA and CDR2 FQGTGA. Here the CDR3 DNA reads TGTGCCAGCAGCTTAGGTAACAGCGCCGGGGGAGACACCGGGGAGCTGTTTTTT. Its translation: CASSLGNSAGGDTGELFF.

This rearrangement joins TRBV3-1 (or the pseudogene TRBV3-2) to TRBJ2-2, with D perhaps matching TRBD1 (5 bases). The CDR3 is made up of 15 amino acids. V was shortened by 7 bases and J by 4 bases, with 16 bases between the two germline ends. Germline loops: CDR1 LGHDT, CDR2 YNNKEL (reference sequence). The chain's CDR3 is CASTGGAGRTGELFF. In DNA form, the CDR3 reads TGTGCCAGCACGGGTGGGGCAGGGCGCACCGGGGAGCTGTTTTTT.

The sample holds one count of this clone. The chain uses TRBV19 and TRBJ1-1; 10 bases are a match to TRBD1. J was trimmed by 0 bases and V by 3 bases; bases with no gene match: 10. The germline CDR1 and CDR2 sequences are LNHDA and SQIVND (reference sequence). The CDR3 is 18 amino acids. The CDR3 bases are TGTGCCAGTAGTATCTTTTTCCCTGGACAGGGGGTGAACACTGAAGCTTTCTTT. Its protein product is CASSIFFPGQGVNTEAFF. Drawing the rest from reference TRBV19 and TRBJ1-1, the complete variable domain is DGGITQSPKYLFRKEGQNVTLSCEQNLNHDAMYWYRQDPGQGLRLIYYSQIVNDFQKGDIAEGYSVSREKKESFPLTVTSAQKNPTAFYLCASSIFFPGQGVNTEAFFGQGTRLTVV.

This rearrangement joins TRBV11-3 to TRBJ1-1; D is perhaps TRBD1 (5 bases). This CDR3 is built from 13 residues. Germline values: CDR1 SGHNT, CDR2 YENEEA. V dropped 5 bases and J dropped 4 bases, with 11 bases sitting between them. In DNA, the CDR3 is TGTGCCAGCAGCCCCCAGGGAAGCACTGAAGCTTTCTTT. It is translated as CASSPQGSTEAFF.

A few counts support this clone. CDR3 region: CAWSYGRRDQPQHF. In DNA form, the CDR3 reads TGTGCCTGGAGTTATGGCAGGAGGGATCAGCCCCAGCATTTT. The J gene is TRBJ1-5, the V gene TRBV30; the D is unclear. Per germline, CDR1 GTSNPN and CDR2 SVGIG (reference sequence). V was cut by 2 bases and J by 5 bases, with 13 bases left in between. This CDR3 is built from 14 residues.

This chain uses TRBV18 with TRBJ1-1; D not resolved. From germline, CDR1 is KGHSH and CDR2 LQKENI. Between the trimmed V and J ends, which lost 0 bases and 7 bases, there was a span of 12 bases. The CDR3 is 14 amino acids. The CDR3 region has the DNA TGTGCCAGCTCACCACCGAGAACAGAGGGTGAAGCTTTCTTT. It is translated as CASSPPRTEGEAFF.

The rearrangement uses TRBV7-9 and TRBJ1-2, with 7 bases aligning to TRBD1. The J segment lost 2 bases and the V segment lost 5 bases, leaving 5 bases of the junction unmatched. This CDR3 spans 14 amino acids. Germline values: CDR1 SEHNR, CDR2 FQNEAQ (reference sequence). The CDR3 DNA is TGTGCCAGCAGCCAATCGACAGGGAACTATGGCTACACCTTC. Translated, it gives CASSQSTGNYGYTF.

This clone appeared once. This CDR3 is CASSQTGTDEKLFF. The CDR3 region has the DNA TGTGCCAGCTCACAGACGGGGACAGATGAAAAACTGTTTTTT. The chain employs TRBV18 and TRBJ1-4; the match to TRBD1 covers 7 bases. Germline V gene sequence: CDR1 KGHSH, CDR2 LQKENI. V gave up 4 bases and J gave up 6 bases; unmatched junction bases: 5. This CDR3 is built from 14 residues.

The chain joins TRBV5-1 to TRBJ2-5; 8 nucleotides line up with TRBD2. The CDR3 spans 15 residues. Unmatched junction bases numbered 9, after V lost 3 bases and J lost 5 bases. CDR1 is SGHRS, CDR2 YFSETQ, per germline. CDR3 coding DNA: TGCGCCAGCAGCTGGGCCGGGGGGGGGCTGGAGACCCAGTACTTC. Protein sequence: CASSWAGGGLETQYF.

This chain uses TRBV9 with TRBJ2-3, with 7 positions matching TRBD1. CDR3 length: 14 amino acids. J was trimmed by 4 bases and V by 3 bases; bases with no gene match: 5. Germline CDR1 reads SGDLS; CDR2 reads YYNGEE. CDR3 coding DNA: TGTGCCAGCAGCGACCCGACAGGGCCAGATACGCAGTATTTT. Protein product: CASSDPTGPDTQYF.

V usage is TRBV25-1 and J usage is TRBJ1-1; D not certain. V lost 5 bases and J lost 1, with 2 bases in between. The CDR3 contains 11 residues. The germline V gene has CDR1 MGHDK and CDR2 SYGVNS. The CDR3 spells CASSRNTEAFF. CDR3 nucleotide sequence: TGTGCCAGCAGTCGGAACACTGAAGCTTTCTTT.

Written as DNA, the CDR3 is TGTGCCAGCAGTGAGGGCGACCAGCCCCAGCATTTT. Encoded protein: CASSEGDQPQHF. V gene TRBV6-2 or TRBV6-3 combines with J gene TRBJ1-5; D gene ambiguous. Germline lookup yields CDR1 MNHEY and CDR2 SVGEGT. This CDR3 comprises 12 residues. Trimming stripped 5 bases from V and 7 bases from J, with 9 bases between.

This clone has just one count. The J gene is TRBJ1-1, the V gene TRBV4-1; D might be TRBD1 (5 bases). The CDR3 has 13 residues. Trimming left V 6 bases short and J 4 bases short, with 12 bases between. Germline values: CDR1 MGHRA, CDR2 YSYEKL. The CDR3 coding sequence is TGCGCCAGCAGGCTACAGGTGATCACTGAAGCTTTCTTT. It translates to CASRLQVITEAFF.

This clone appeared a few times. This chain links TRBV7-6 with TRBJ1-1; 8 nucleotides align to TRBD1. Trimming removed 0 bases from V and 0 bases from J; junction bases left unmatched: 6. This CDR3 comprises 17 residues. The germline CDR1 and CDR2 sequences are SGHVS and FNYEAQ. The CDR3 spells CASSLAGAGGMNTEAFF. In DNA form, the CDR3 reads TGTGCCAGCAGCTTAGCCGGCGCAGGGGGCATGAACACTGAAGCTTTCTTT.

CDR3 amino acids: CASKRQSQGTEAFF. The CDR3 region has the DNA TGTGCCAGCAAACGACAGTCTCAGGGCACTGAAGCTTTCTTT. The chain couples TRBV6-5 to TRBJ1-1; TRBD1 might be the D (5 bases). This CDR3 comprises 14 residues. The germline gives CDR1 MNHEY, CDR2 SVGAGI. V was cut by 7 bases and J by 4 bases, with 16 bases left in between.

The rearrangement joins TRBV30 to TRBJ1-5; tentatively, D is TRBD1 (6 bases). The CDR3 is 16 amino acids. V gave up 5 bases and J gave up 0 bases, with 17 bases separating them. The germline V gene encodes CDR1 GTSNPN and CDR2 SVGIG (reference sequence). This chain's CDR3 is CAWGSGTSYSNQPQHF. The CDR3 coding sequence is TGTGCCTGGGGTAGTGGGACATCTTATAGCAATCAGCCCCAGCATTTT.

This chain uses TRBV24-1 with TRBJ2-1, with TRBD2 identical over 12 bases. CDR3 length: 16 residues. After removal of 3 bases from V and 3 bases from J, the junction contained 2 bases not matched to a gene. Germline V gene lookup returns CDR1 KGHDR and CDR2 SFDVKD. CDR3: CATSDTSGGNYNEQFF. As DNA, the CDR3 is TGTGCCACCAGTGATACTAGCGGGGGGAACTACAATGAGCAGTTCTTC.